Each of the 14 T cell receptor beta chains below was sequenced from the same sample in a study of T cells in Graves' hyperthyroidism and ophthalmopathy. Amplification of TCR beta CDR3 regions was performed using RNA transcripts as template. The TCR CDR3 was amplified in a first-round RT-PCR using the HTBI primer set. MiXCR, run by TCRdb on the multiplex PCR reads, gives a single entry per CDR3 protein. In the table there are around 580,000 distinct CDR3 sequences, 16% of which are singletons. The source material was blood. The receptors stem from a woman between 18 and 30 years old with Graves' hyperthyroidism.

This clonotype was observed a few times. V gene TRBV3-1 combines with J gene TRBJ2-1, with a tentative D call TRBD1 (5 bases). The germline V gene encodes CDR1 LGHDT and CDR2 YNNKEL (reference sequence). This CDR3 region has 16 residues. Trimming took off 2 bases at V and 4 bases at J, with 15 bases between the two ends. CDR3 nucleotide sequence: TGTGCCAGCAGCCAACGATGGGCAGGGTCGTACAATGAGCAGTTCTTC. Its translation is CASSQRWAGSYNEQFF.

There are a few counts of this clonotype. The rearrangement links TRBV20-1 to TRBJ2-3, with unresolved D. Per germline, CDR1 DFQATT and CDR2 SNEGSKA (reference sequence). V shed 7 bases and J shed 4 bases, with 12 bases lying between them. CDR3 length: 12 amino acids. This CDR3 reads CSGLGGPDTQYF. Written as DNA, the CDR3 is TGCAGTGGGCTAGGCGGTCCAGATACGCAGTATTTT.

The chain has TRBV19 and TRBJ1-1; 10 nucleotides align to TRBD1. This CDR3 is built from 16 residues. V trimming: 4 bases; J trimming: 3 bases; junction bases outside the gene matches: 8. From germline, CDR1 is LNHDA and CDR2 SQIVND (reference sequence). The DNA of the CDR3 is TGTGCCAGTAGTAAACAGACAGGGGGCGGTTACACTGAAGCTTTCTTT. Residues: CASSKQTGGGYTEAFF.

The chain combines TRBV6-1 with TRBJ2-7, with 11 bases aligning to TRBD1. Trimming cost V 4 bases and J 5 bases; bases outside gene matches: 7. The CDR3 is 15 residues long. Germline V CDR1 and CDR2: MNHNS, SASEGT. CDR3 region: CASSVKGTGGNEQYF. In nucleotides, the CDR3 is TGTGCCAGCAGTGTGAAGGGGACAGGGGGGAACGAGCAGTACTTC.

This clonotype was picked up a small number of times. This CDR3 reads CASSSTSLMGASYEQYF. Here the CDR3 DNA reads TGTGCCAGCAGTTCCACCTCTTTAATGGGGGCCTCCTACGAGCAGTACTTC. The chain couples TRBV12-3 or TRBV12-4 to TRBJ2-7, with D maybe TRBD1 (6 bases). Trimming shortened V by 4 bases and J by 0 bases, and 19 bases separated the two germline ends. This CDR3 is 17 amino acids long.

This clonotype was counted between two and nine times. In DNA form, the CDR3 reads TGCGCCAGCAGCGGCCTCCGGGACTCCACAGTGGTTGGGGAGCAGTACTTC. It encodes CASSGLRDSTVVGEQYF. This chain uses TRBV5-1 with TRBJ2-7; D may be TRBD2 (6 bases). This CDR3 has 17 residues. CDR1 is SGHRS and CDR2 is YFSETQ in the germline V gene. V was trimmed by 4 bases and J by 7 bases, leaving 27 bases between them.

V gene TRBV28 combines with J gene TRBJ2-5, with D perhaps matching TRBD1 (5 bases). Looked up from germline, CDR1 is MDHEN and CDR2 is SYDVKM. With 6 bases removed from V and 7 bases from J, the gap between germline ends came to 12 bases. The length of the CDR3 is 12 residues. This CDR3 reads CASRPDMGTQYF. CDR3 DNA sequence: TGTGCCAGCAGACCGGACATGGGGACCCAGTACTTC. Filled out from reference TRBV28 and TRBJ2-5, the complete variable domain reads DVKVTQSSRYLVKRTGEKVFLECVQDMDHENMFWYRQDPGLGLRLIYFSYDVKMKEKGDIPEGYSVSREKKERFSLILESASTNQTSMYLCASRPDMGTQYFGPGTRLLVL.

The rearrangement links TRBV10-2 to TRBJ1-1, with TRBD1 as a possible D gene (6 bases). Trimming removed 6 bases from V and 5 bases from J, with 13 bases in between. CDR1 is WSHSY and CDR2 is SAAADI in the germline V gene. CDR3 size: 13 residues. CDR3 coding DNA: TGCGCCAGCAGCTCAGGGGTATGGACTGAAGCTTTCTTT. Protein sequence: CASSSGVWTEAFF.

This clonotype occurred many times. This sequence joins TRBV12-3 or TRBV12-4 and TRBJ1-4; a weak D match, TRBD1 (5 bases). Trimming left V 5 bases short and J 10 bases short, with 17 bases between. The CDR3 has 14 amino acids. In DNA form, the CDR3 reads TGTGCCAGCAGTCACAGGAATGGCGCGGCAAAACTGTTTTTT. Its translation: CASSHRNGAAKLFF.

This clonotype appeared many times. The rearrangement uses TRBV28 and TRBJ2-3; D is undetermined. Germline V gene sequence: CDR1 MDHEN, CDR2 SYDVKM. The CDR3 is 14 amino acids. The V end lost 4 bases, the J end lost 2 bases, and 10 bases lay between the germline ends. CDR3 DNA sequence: TGTGCCAGCAGTTACGACACCTACACAGATACGCAGTATTTT. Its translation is CASSYDTYTDTQYF.

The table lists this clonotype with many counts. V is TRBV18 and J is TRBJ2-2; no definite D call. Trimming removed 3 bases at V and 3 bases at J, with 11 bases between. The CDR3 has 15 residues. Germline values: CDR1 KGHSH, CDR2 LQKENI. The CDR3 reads CASSPASKHTGELFF. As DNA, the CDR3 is TGTGCCAGCTCACCCGCCAGCAAACACACCGGGGAGCTGTTTTTT.

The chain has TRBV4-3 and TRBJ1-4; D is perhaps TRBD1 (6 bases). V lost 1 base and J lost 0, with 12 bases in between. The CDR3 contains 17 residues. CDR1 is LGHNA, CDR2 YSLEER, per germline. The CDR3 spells CASSQGPSGATNEKLFF. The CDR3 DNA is TGCGCCAGCAGCCAAGGGCCCTCAGGGGCAACTAATGAAAAACTGTTTTTT.

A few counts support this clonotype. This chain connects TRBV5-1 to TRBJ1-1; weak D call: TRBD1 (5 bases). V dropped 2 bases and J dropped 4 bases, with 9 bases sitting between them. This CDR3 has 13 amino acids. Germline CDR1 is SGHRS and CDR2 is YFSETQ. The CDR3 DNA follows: TGCGCCAGCAGCTTTCTAAGGGGCACTGAAGCTTTCTTT. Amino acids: CASSFLRGTEAFF.

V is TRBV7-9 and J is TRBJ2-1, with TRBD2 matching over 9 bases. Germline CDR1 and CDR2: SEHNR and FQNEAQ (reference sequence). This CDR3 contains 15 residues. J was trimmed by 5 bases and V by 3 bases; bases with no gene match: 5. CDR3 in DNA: TGTGCCAGCAGCTTGATATTAGCGGGGGACAATGAGCAGTTCTTC. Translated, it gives CASSLILAGDNEQFF.